The source of this TCR beta chain is a study of T cell responses to AZD1222 COVID-19 vaccine. Study observations and caveats: A rise in Spike-specific TCR breadth and depth followed two AZD1222 doses. Spike was spanned by vaccine-associated CD4 TCRs, with dominance at 160-218 and 743-854.

Assay used: immunoSEQ multiplex PCR; TCRdb lists only in-frame clones, some missing. The sample lists about 110,000 clones; about 92% were seen once. On this clone: What it recognizes is unknown.

Per germline, CDR1 SGHAT and CDR2 FQNNGV. The CDR3 runs 15 residues. V shed 1 base and J 2 bases; nucleotides not matched to a gene: 1. This clonotype was obtained from an adult who received the AZD1222 COVID-19 vaccine. The rearrangement uses TRBV11-2 and TRBJ1-5, with 8 bases identical to TRBD1. The source was peripheral blood, collected 28 days after the second AZD1222 dose. The CDR3: CASSLVGQGNQPQHF. DNA of the CDR3: TGTGCCAGCAGCTTAGTGGGACAGGGCAATCAGCCCCAGCATTTT. The complete variable domain, with remaining parts taken from reference TRBV11-2 and TRBJ1-5, reads EAGVAQSPRYKIIEKRQSVAFWCNPISGHATLYWYQQILGQGPKLLIQFQNNGVVDDSQLPKDRFSAERLKGVDSTLKIQPAKLEDSAVYLCASSLVGQGNQPQHFGDGTRLSIL.